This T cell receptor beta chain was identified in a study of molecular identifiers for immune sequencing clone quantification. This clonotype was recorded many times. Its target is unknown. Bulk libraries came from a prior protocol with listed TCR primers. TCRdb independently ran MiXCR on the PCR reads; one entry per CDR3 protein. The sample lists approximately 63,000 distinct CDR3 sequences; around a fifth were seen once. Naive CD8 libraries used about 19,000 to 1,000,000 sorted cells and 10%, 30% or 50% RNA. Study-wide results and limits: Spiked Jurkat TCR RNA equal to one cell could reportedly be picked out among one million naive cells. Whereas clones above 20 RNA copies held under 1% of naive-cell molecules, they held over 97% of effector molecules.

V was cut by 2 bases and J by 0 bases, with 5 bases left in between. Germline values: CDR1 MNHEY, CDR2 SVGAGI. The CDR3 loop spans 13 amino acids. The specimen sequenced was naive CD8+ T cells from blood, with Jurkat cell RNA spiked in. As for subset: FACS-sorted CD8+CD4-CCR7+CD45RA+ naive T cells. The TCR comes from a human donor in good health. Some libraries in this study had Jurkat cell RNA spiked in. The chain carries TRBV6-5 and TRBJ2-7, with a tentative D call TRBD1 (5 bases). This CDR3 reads CASSYGASYEQYF. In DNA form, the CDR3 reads TGTGCCAGCAGTTACGGGGCCTCCTACGAGCAGTACTTC.